The rows below give T cell receptor beta chains drawn from one sample of a study of T cells in Graves' hyperthyroidism and ophthalmopathy. Each CDR3 protein is one row after TCRdb ran MiXCR on the multiplex PCR reads. Counted here are some 620,000 distinct CDR3 sequences, 15% to 20% occurring once; the ten biggest clones make up about 3.8%. The specimen sequenced was blood. The origin of the receptors is a woman aged 25 to 39 with Graves' hyperthyroidism. CDR3s include the opening cysteine and the closing phenylalanine or tryptophan. The D gene is left open where the match is weak. Some rows have no size entry. The others give once, few or many, or a class for an expanded clone.

many | 13 | NA | TRBJ2-1 | TRBV20-1 | TGCAGTGCTAGAGTGGGGGCAGGGAATGAGCAGTTCTTC | CSARVGAGNEQFF
NA | 14 | NA | TRBJ1-2 | TRBV2 | TGTGCCAGCAGGGGGTCCGGGACACAGTATGGCTACACCTTC | CASRGSGTQYGYTF
NA | 15 | NA | TRBJ1-4 | TRBV7-9 | TGTGCCAGCAGCCCGAGACCGCGGTCCAATGAAAAACTGTTTTTT | CASSPRPRSNEKLFF
few | 15 | NA | TRBJ1-2 | TRBV5-1 | TGCGCCAGCAGCTTGGCCGGGCTATTGGACACCGGCTACACCTTC | CASSLAGLLDTGYTF
NA | 14 | NA | TRBJ1-3 | TRBV3-1 | TGTGCCAGCAGCCAGGGGCTCGCTGGAAACACCATATATTTT | CASSQGLAGNTIYF
many | 14 | NA | TRBJ1-1 | TRBV27 | TGTGCCAGCAGGCTCGGACAAGCCTACACTGAAGCTTTCTTT | CASRLGQAYTEAFF
few | 16 | NA | TRBJ1-1 | TRBV19 | TGTGCCAGTAGTATAGGCCCCGCCGGCCCGAACACTGAAGCTTTCTTT | CASSIGPAGPNTEAFF
many | 13 | NA | TRBJ1-5 | TRBV6-1 | TGTGCCAGCAGTGAAACTTCAGAGGCGCCCCAGCATTTT | CASSETSEAPQHF
few | 14 | TRBD1 | TRBJ1-5 | TRBV19 | TGTGCCAGTAGTATAGGGGACAGTGATCAGCCCCAGCATTTT | CASSIGDSDQPQHF
many | 17 | TRBD2 | TRBJ2-1 | TRBV10-3 | TGTGCCATCAGTGGTACTAGCGGGGGGATTTACTACAATGAGCAGTTCTTC | CAISGTSGGIYYNEQFF
many | 17 | NA | TRBJ2-3 | TRBV12-3/TRBV12-4 | TGTGCCAGCAGCCCTGATAGTGGGAGTGCGAACGCAGATACGCAGTATTTT | CASSPDSGSANADTQYF
few | 14 | NA | TRBJ1-4 | TRBV7-9 | TGTGCCAGCAGCTTAGTGCGGGGTAATGAAAAACTGTTTTTT | CASSLVRGNEKLFF
NA | 16 | TRBD2 | TRBJ2-2 | TRBV3-1 | TGTGCCAGCAGCCAAGACGGGAGGGCCACCACCGGGGAGCTGTTTTTT | CASSQDGRATTGELFF
NA | 16 | NA | TRBJ1-1 | TRBV5-6 | TGTGCCAGCAGCTTGTTTGGAGGAGGTTTGCGTACTGAAGCTTTCTTT | CASSLFGGGLRTEAFF
few | 16 | TRBD2 | TRBJ2-1 | TRBV19 | TGTGCCAGTAGTATAGGTAGCGGGGAGTACTACAATGAGCAGTTCTTC | CASSIGSGEYYNEQFF
many | 16 | NA | TRBJ2-5 | TRBV5-1 | TGCGCCAGCAGCTCCACACCGAACAGGGGAGGAGAGACCCAGTACTTC | CASSSTPNRGGETQYF
many | 17 | TRBD2 | TRBJ2-5 | TRBV3-1 | TGTGCCAGCAGCCAAGGTTTAACTAGCGGGCCCCAAGAGACCCAGTACTTC | CASSQGLTSGPQETQYF
many | 15 | NA | TRBJ2-7 | TRBV7-3 | TGTGCCAGCAGCTTAGGACCTACAGGGCGCGGCGAGCAGTACTTC | CASSLGPTGRGEQYF
NA | 17 | TRBD1 | TRBJ2-1 | TRBV28 | TGTGCCAGCAGCTGGACAGGGGGCTTTGGTACCCGGAATGAGCAGTTCTTC | CASSWTGGFGTRNEQFF
many | 13 | NA | TRBJ2-1 | TRBV7-2 | TGTGCCAGCAGCTTAAGAAGATACAATGAGCAGTTCTTC | CASSLRRYNEQFF
many | 13 | NA | TRBJ1-2 | TRBV7-2 | TGTGCCAGCAGCTCATATCTTGCGAGTGGCTACACCTTC | CASSSYLASGYTF
many | 15 | TRBD2 | TRBJ2-1 | TRBV24-1 | TGTGCCACGAAGAGATCCGCGGGAGGGAGTAATGAGCAGTTCTTC | CATKRSAGGSNEQFF
NA | 13 | TRBD2 | TRBJ2-7 | TRBV20-1 | TGCAGTGCTAGAAAGCGGGAGGCCTACGAGCAGTACTTC | CSARKREAYEQYF
many | 14 | TRBD1 | TRBJ1-1 | TRBV6-1 | TGTGCCAGCGCCCTAACAGGGGGCTTCGCTGAAGCTTTCTTT | CASALTGGFAEAFF
many | 14 | NA | TRBJ2-2 | TRBV11-1 | TGTGCCAGCAGCTTATTCCGGGGACCCGGGGAGCTGTTTTTT | CASSLFRGPGELFF
NA | 10 | NA | TRBJ2-7 | TRBV29-1 | TGCAGCGTCATCAGCTACGAGCAGTACTTC | CSVISYEQYF
many | 15 | NA | TRBJ2-1 | TRBV7-9 | TGTGCCAGCAGCCCCCGGGGGAACAGGGGCAATGAGCAGTTCTTC | CASSPRGNRGNEQFF
few | 19 | NA | TRBJ2-1 | TRBV4-1 | TGCGCCAGCAGCCAAGGATCAATTTGGCGGGATTGGAAAGACAATGAGCAGTTCTTC | CASSQGSIWRDWKDNEQFF